This TCR beta chain was documented in a study of Tregs in tolerant kidney transplant recipients. Points from the study as a whole: The most relevant donor-specific Treg TCRbeta repertoire apparently came from expansion with activated donor B cells. This study did not directly address biological reproducibility.

Related graft donors supplied nonmyeloablative bone marrow transplants, and mixed chimerism was transient. Thawed PBMCs were FACS-sorted into unstimulated CD4+CD25+CD127- regulatory T cells, CD4+CD25- non-regulatory cells, CD4 and CD8 cells. Turning to this clone: Its antigen is unidentified.

The CDR3 runs 15 residues. Germline V lookup: CDR1 LNHDA, CDR2 SQIVND (reference sequence). Between the trimmed V and J ends, which lost 5 bases and 0 bases, there was a span of 14 bases. The repertoire was sequenced with immunoSEQ multiplex PCR; TCRdb's copy has only in-frame clones and lacks some. Found here are fewer than 60,000 clones, about nine tenths of them singletons; the top ten hold around 15%. The chain combines TRBV19 with TRBJ2-7; weak D call: TRBD1 (5 bases). The receptor was derived from a human patient who received a combined kidney and bone marrow transplant. Some T cells may be provided by the graft donor. The sequenced sample was CD8+ T cells from blood (PBMCs), obtained 24 months after the transplant. The chain's CDR3 is CASSVWGRASYEQYF. The CDR3 coding sequence is TGTGCCAGTAGTGTATGGGGCAGGGCCTCCTACGAGCAGTACTTC.